These 22 T cell receptor beta chains were all obtained from the same sample, sequenced in a study of blood T cell repertoires in COVID-19. Method: immunoSEQ multiplex PCR; TCRdb's copy keeps in-frame clones and lacks some. The sample carries some 290,000 clones, 80% to 85% recorded once. The sequencing input was peripheral blood. The receptors derive from a woman in her fifties or sixties with active or convalescent COVID-19.

The V and J genes are TRBV11-2 and TRBJ1-3; 9 bases fit TRBD1. The ends lost 3 bases at V and 0 bases at J; junction bases unmatched: 3. The CDR3 is 16 amino acids. Germline assignment: CDR1 SGHAT and CDR2 FQNNGV. The CDR3 reads CASSFAGQGSGNTIYF. The CDR3 DNA follows: TGTGCCAGCAGCTTCGCGGGACAGGGCTCTGGAAACACCATATATTTT. The full variable domain, completed using reference TRBV11-2 and TRBJ1-3, is EAGVAQSPRYKIIEKRQSVAFWCNPISGHATLYWYQQILGQGPKLLIQFQNNGVVDDSQLPKDRFSAERLKGVDSTLKIQPAKLEDSAVYLCASSFAGQGSGNTIYFGEGSWLTVV.

The rearrangement uses TRBV6-5 and TRBJ1-2; TRBD1 aligns across 7 bases. The CDR3 is 15 residues long. Trimming cost V 6 bases and J 2 bases; bases outside gene matches: 9. Germline CDR1 MNHEY, CDR2 SVGAGI. The CDR3 sequence is CASSRLGRGNYGYTF. The DNA of the CDR3 is TGTGCCAGCAGCCGCCTGGGCAGGGGGAACTATGGCTACACCTTC.

J is TRBJ1-1 and V is TRBV11-2; 7 positions match TRBD1. Per germline, CDR1 SGHAT and CDR2 FQNNGV. V was pared by 4 bases and J by 1 base, with 3 bases of the junction left unmatched. The CDR3 length is 14 residues. The CDR3 is CASSSRQGNTEAFF. Here the CDR3 DNA reads TGTGCCAGCAGCTCAAGACAGGGGAACACTGAAGCTTTCTTT.

V usage is TRBV7-8 and J usage is TRBJ2-5; TRBD2 matches 12 bases. The CDR3 contains 18 residues. The germline CDR1 and CDR2 sequences are SGHVS and FQNEAQ. V gave up 2 bases and J gave up 7 bases; unmatched junction bases: 14. In DNA, the CDR3 is TGTGCCAGCAGCTTACCTCTTAGACTAGCGGGGGTGTCGGGGACCCAGTACTTC. It specifies CASSLPLRLAGVSGTQYF.

In its sample, this clone was seen a few times. The gene calls are TRBV7-9 and TRBJ2-2; 8 bases align to TRBD2. J gave up 6 bases and V 1 base, and 7 bases lay outside the gene matches. Germline values: CDR1 SEHNR, CDR2 FQNEAQ (reference sequence). This CDR3 has 16 amino acids. CDR3 nucleotide sequence: TGTGCCAGCAGCTTAGTAAGCGGGGGCTACCCCGGGGAGCTGTTTTTT. As protein: CASSLVSGGYPGELFF.

The J gene is TRBJ1-5, the V gene TRBV29-1; TRBD1 matches 8 bases. The ends lost 6 bases at V and 0 bases at J; junction bases unmatched: 4. Germline V gene sequence: CDR1 SQVTM, CDR2 ANQGSEA. The CDR3 covers 14 residues. The CDR3 DNA sequence: TGCAGCGTCCTCGACAGGGGTAGCAATCAGCCCCAGCATTTT. It encodes CSVLDRGSNQPQHF.

The chain links TRBV30 to TRBJ1-2; no definite D call. The CDR3 sequence is 14 residues long. Trimming removed 0 bases at V and 1 base at J, with 9 bases between. The V gene's germline CDR1 is GTSNPN and CDR2 SVGIG (reference sequence). For the CDR3, the DNA is TGTGCCTGGAGTGTACGTAAACTTAACTATGGCTACACCTTC. Translation gives CAWSVRKLNYGYTF.

J is TRBJ1-5 and V is TRBV10-3; possibly TRBD1 for D (5 bases). The ends were cut back, 3 bases at V and 3 bases at J, with 12 bases in the middle. Germline V CDR1 and CDR2: ENHRY, SYGVKD. The CDR3 is 15 amino acids. The CDR3 sequence is CAISDVDSYNQPQHF. The CDR3 DNA reads TGTGCCATCAGTGACGTTGACAGCTACAATCAGCCCCAGCATTTT.

The genes are TRBV7-2 and TRBJ1-1; D call uncertain. Trimming took off 5 bases at V and 8 bases at J, with 9 bases between the two ends. This CDR3 region has 11 residues. Germline V gene lookup returns CDR1 SGHTA and CDR2 FQGNSA. CDR3 protein: CASSLRREAFF. CDR3 nucleotides: TGTGCCAGCAGCCTGCGGAGAGAAGCTTTCTTT.

This clone was found a few times. This chain links TRBV27 with TRBJ1-4; TRBD1 might be the D (6 bases). Germline CDR1 MNHEY, CDR2 SMNVEV (reference sequence). The CDR3 runs 16 residues. V was cut by 2 bases and J by 8 bases, with 18 bases left in between. Written as DNA, the CDR3 is TGTGCCAGCAGTTTAAATTCCGGACTTCAGGGGGAAAAACTGTTTTTT. Encoded protein: CASSLNSGLQGEKLFF.

The chain combines TRBV5-1 with TRBJ1-4; no clear D gene. The germline V gene encodes CDR1 SGHRS and CDR2 YFSETQ. Trimming took 0 bases from V and 4 from J, leaving 10 bases between them. The CDR3 contains 15 residues. CDR3 nucleotide sequence: TGCGCCAGCAGCTTGGGCCCCCAGCGTAATGAAAAACTGTTTTTT. Translated, it gives CASSLGPQRNEKLFF.

The V gene is TRBV6-5, the J gene TRBJ1-2; 8 nucleotides align to TRBD1. Germline trimming cut 4 bases from V and 10 bases from J; bases unmatched to any gene: 11. The CDR3 runs 14 residues. The V gene's germline CDR1 is MNHEY and CDR2 SVGAGI. Here the CDR3 DNA reads TGTGCCAGCAGTTTCGACGGGACAGGAGCCGTCTACACCTTC. As protein: CASSFDGTGAVYTF.

This clone was counted only a few times. V and J are TRBV3-1 (or the pseudogene TRBV3-2) and TRBJ1-3; 7 bases fit TRBD1. Germline CDR1 is LGHDT and CDR2 is YNNKEL (reference sequence). The CDR3 is 16 amino acids. V was clipped by 3 bases and J by 4 bases; unmatched bases: 9. The CDR3 is CASSQNSGGEGNTIYF. CDR3 DNA: TGTGCCAGCAGCCAGAATTCAGGGGGTGAAGGAAACACCATATATTTT.

CDR3 in amino acids: CASSAGENQPQHF. CDR3 sequence (DNA): TGTGCCAGCAGCGCAGGGGAGAATCAGCCCCAGCATTTT. V usage is TRBV6-5 and J usage is TRBJ1-5; D possibly corresponds to TRBD1 (6 bases). Germline CDR1 and CDR2: MNHEY and SVGAGI. Trimming took 6 bases from V and 4 from J, leaving 10 bases between them. There are 13 residues in the CDR3.

The chain couples TRBV5-1 to TRBJ1-1; D is undetermined. Germline loops: CDR1 SGHRS, CDR2 YFSETQ. The V gene lost 0 bases and the J gene lost 1 base, with 4 bases spanning the gap. The CDR3 contains 13 residues. The CDR3 sequence is CASSLVSNTEAFF. The CDR3 DNA sequence: TGCGCCAGCAGCTTGGTCTCGAACACTGAAGCTTTCTTT.

This clone has a single count. This chain uses TRBV7-2 with TRBJ1-3; no firm D call. Trimming took off 5 bases at V and 1 base at J, with 18 bases between the two ends. Per germline, CDR1 SGHTA and CDR2 FQGNSA. The CDR3 has 17 residues. The CDR3 reads CASSPWRLQPSGNTIYF. CDR3 DNA: TGTGCCAGCAGCCCCTGGAGGTTACAACCTTCTGGAAACACCATATATTTT. Full variable domain (outside the CDR3, taken from reference TRBV7-2 and TRBJ1-3): GAGVSQSPSNKVTEKGKDVELRCDPISGHTALYWYRQSLGQGLEFLIYFQGNSAPDKSGLPSDRFSAERTGGSVSTLTIQRTQQEDSAVYLCASSPWRLQPSGNTIYFGEGSWLTVV.

V usage is TRBV7-9 and J usage is TRBJ1-4; 10 nucleotides line up with TRBD1. The CDR3 covers 14 residues. J lost 10 bases, V lost 1 base, and 3 bases had no gene match. Germline CDR1 SEHNR, CDR2 FQNEAQ (reference sequence). In DNA, the CDR3 is TGTGCCAGCAGCTTAGGACAGGGGGCAGGAAAACTGTTTTTT. Its protein product is CASSLGQGAGKLFF.

The chain combines TRBV11-2 with TRBJ1-4, with 9 bases that match TRBD1. Trimming cost V 3 bases and J 7 bases; bases outside gene matches: 18. The CDR3 is 19 residues long. Germline loops: CDR1 SGHAT, CDR2 FQNNGV. The CDR3 spells CASSFLTRDRVLRAEKLFF. In nucleotides, the CDR3 is TGTGCCAGCAGCTTCCTAACCCGGGACAGGGTTCTAAGGGCTGAAAAACTGTTTTTT.

This clone turned up a few times. The rearrangement uses TRBV7-2 and TRBJ2-5, with 10 bases aligning to TRBD1. The CDR3 loop spans 17 amino acids. Germline loops: CDR1 SGHTA, CDR2 FQGNSA. The J segment lost 2 bases and the V segment lost 3 bases, leaving 9 bases of the junction unmatched. For the CDR3, the DNA is TGTGCCAGCAGCTTCCCGACAGGGGGCTGGGAGCAAGAGACCCAGTACTTC. Encoded protein: CASSFPTGGWEQETQYF.

This chain connects TRBV9 to TRBJ2-5; 9 nucleotides agree with TRBD2. From germline, CDR1 is SGDLS and CDR2 YYNGEE. The CDR3 is 17 residues long. The V segment lost 1 base and the J segment 1 base; nucleotides outside the gene matches: 8. CDR3 bases: TGTGCCAGCAGCGTACATGGGGCGGGGGGGCCCCAAGAGACCCAGTACTTC. Translating it yields CASSVHGAGGPQETQYF.

The rearrangement links TRBV24-1 to TRBJ2-2; D unresolved. The CDR3 is 15 amino acids. V lost 3 bases, J lost 3 bases, and 10 bases lay in between. The germline gives CDR1 KGHDR, CDR2 SFDVKD. CDR3 in DNA: TGTGCCACCAGTGATCCGGGTCGACACACCGGGGAGCTGTTTTTT. Amino acids: CATSDPGRHTGELFF.

The V and J genes are TRBV2 and TRBJ2-1, with 14 bases aligning to TRBD2. Germline V gene lookup returns CDR1 SNHLY and CDR2 FYNNEI. Germline trimming cut 5 bases from V and 11 bases from J; bases unmatched to any gene: 8. This CDR3 contains 15 residues. The CDR3 coding sequence is TGTGCCAGCAGTACCGGGACTAGCGGGGGTAATAAGCAGTTCTTC. Protein product: CASSTGTSGGNKQFF.